These 24 T cell receptor beta chains originate from one sample sequenced in a study of CD8 T cells in Susac syndrome. After extraction with the RNeasy kit, about 0.45 to 1 ug of the RNA was reverse transcribed using random hexamers. TCRdb reanalysed the immunoSEQ multiplex PCR reads using MiXCR and keeps one entry per CDR3 protein. The table lists some 96,000 distinct CDR3 sequences, nearly 97% of them singletons, with roughly 0.29% in the top ten. The sample was CD8+ T cells from PBMCs. Source of these receptors: a human donor with Susac syndrome.

V is TRBV9 and J is TRBJ2-7; D is undetermined. Between the trimmed V and J ends, which lost 0 bases and 3 bases, there was a span of 4 bases. This CDR3 is 12 amino acids long. Per germline, CDR1 SGDLS and CDR2 YYNGEE. The CDR3 region is CASSVDGYEQYF. DNA for the CDR3: TGTGCCAGCAGCGTAGATGGCTACGAGCAGTACTTC.

This clonotype has a single count. This chain uses TRBV10-3 with TRBJ2-2; the match to TRBD2 covers 12 bases. The trim removed 7 bases at V and 4 bases at J, leaving 13 bases unmatched. Germline assignment: CDR1 ENHRY and CDR2 SYGVKD. The CDR3 extends over 18 amino acids. The CDR3 DNA reads as TGTGCCATCACCGCCGGACTAGCGGGATGGTCGGGCACCGGGGAGCTGTTTTTT. Protein: CAITAGLAGWSGTGELFF.

The rearrangement joins TRBV29-1 to TRBJ2-4; TRBD2 matches 7 bases. With V trimmed by 0 bases and J by 1 base, 3 bases remained unmatched. CDR1 and CDR2 from the germline V gene are SQVTM and ANQGSEA. The CDR3 runs 15 residues. The CDR3 sequence is CSVEDSRGAKNIQYF. CDR3 DNA sequence: TGCAGCGTTGAAGATTCGCGGGGGGCCAAAAACATTCAGTACTTC.

The chain recombines TRBV9 with TRBJ1-2, with D possibly being TRBD1 (5 bases). Trimming stripped 3 bases from V and 3 bases from J, with 18 bases between. There are 16 residues in the CDR3. Germline assignment: CDR1 SGDLS and CDR2 YYNGEE. The CDR3 nucleotides are TGTGCCAGCAGCGGCACGGGACGACCATGGGACTATGGCTACACCTTC. Residues: CASSGTGRPWDYGYTF.

The gene calls are TRBV11-1 and TRBJ2-7; TRBD2 matches at 12 bases. Trimming at V came to 5 bases and at J to 2 bases, leaving 10 bases not matched to a gene. The CDR3 sequence is 17 residues long. CDR1 is SGHAT and CDR2 is FQDESV in the germline V gene (reference sequence). The CDR3 reads CASSQPTGTSGPYEQYF. CDR3 in DNA: TGTGCCAGCAGCCAACCAACCGGGACTAGCGGGCCCTACGAGCAGTACTTC.

The chain recombines TRBV7-8 with TRBJ2-3; 13 bases agree with TRBD2. Germline CDR1 is SGHVS and CDR2 is FQNEAQ. The CDR3 loop spans 13 amino acids. The V and J ends lost 10 bases and 14 bases, in that order; junction bases with no gene match: 12. CDR3 region: CATKETSGGRVYF. CDR3 DNA: TGTGCCACCAAGGAGACTAGCGGGGGGCGGGTGTATTTT.

The gene calls are TRBV5-4 and TRBJ2-1; 7 nucleotides match TRBD2. The CDR3 spans 15 residues. Losses at the gene ends were 1 base for V and 4 bases for J; bases not matched to a gene: 5. Germline values: CDR1 SGHNT, CDR2 YYREEE (reference sequence). The CDR3 sequence: CASSLQGLVYNEQFF. The CDR3 DNA is TGTGCCAGCAGCTTGCAAGGACTAGTTTACAATGAGCAGTTCTTC.

The gene calls are TRBV9 and TRBJ2-3; D call uncertain. The V gene's germline CDR1 is SGDLS and CDR2 YYNGEE. The CDR3 totals 17 residues. V was shortened by 0 bases and J by 2 bases, with 16 bases between the two germline ends. Here the CDR3 reads CASSVGVYSLITDTQYF. The DNA for the CDR3 is TGTGCCAGCAGCGTAGGAGTCTATAGCCTAATCACAGATACGCAGTATTTT.

The chain combines TRBV4-1 with TRBJ2-5; D not resolved. V was shortened by 6 bases and J by 0 bases, with 8 bases between the two germline ends. The CDR3 contains 13 residues. Germline V gene sequence: CDR1 MGHRA, CDR2 YSYEKL. The CDR3 DNA reads as TGCGCCAGCAGAAGCCAAAACCAAGAGACCCAGTACTTC. Its translation is CASRSQNQETQYF.

The chain employs TRBV5-4 and TRBJ2-3, with D possibly TRBD2 on 6 matching bases. V lost 3 bases and J 0 bases, leaving 14 bases between the germline ends. CDR3 length: 16 amino acids. Germline lookup yields CDR1 SGHNT and CDR2 YYREEE (reference sequence). In DNA, the CDR3 is TGTGCCAGCAGCTCTCCCTGGGCGGGGAGCACAGATACGCAGTATTTT. The encoded protein is CASSSPWAGSTDTQYF.

The rearrangement links TRBV18 to TRBJ2-3; perhaps TRBD2 as D (6 bases). The CDR3 is made up of 14 amino acids. Trimming stripped 2 bases from V and 2 bases from J, with 8 bases between. Germline CDR1 reads KGHSH; CDR2 reads LQKENI. The CDR3 here is CASSPAGHTDTQYF. In DNA, the CDR3 is TGTGCCAGCTCACCAGCGGGGCACACAGATACGCAGTATTTT.

This clonotype has just one count. V gene TRBV25-1 combines with J gene TRBJ2-2, with D maybe TRBD1 (6 bases). The CDR3 covers 14 residues. CDR1 and CDR2 (germline): MGHDK, SYGVNS. V lost 10 bases and J 1 base, leaving 13 bases between the germline ends. CDR3 sequence: CATTGTKNTGELFF. The DNA of the CDR3 is TGTGCCACCACTGGGACAAAGAACACCGGGGAGCTGTTTTTT.

This sequence joins TRBV29-1 and TRBJ1-1; D gene unclear. The CDR3 sequence is 13 residues long. The germline CDR1 and CDR2 sequences are SQVTM and ANQGSEA. The germline V and J ends were trimmed by 4 bases and 6 bases, with 15 bases remaining between them. DNA of the CDR3: TGCAGCGTTGTGTCCGGGGAGAGCGCTGAAGCTTTCTTT. Protein product: CSVVSGESAEAFF.

The genes are TRBV2 and TRBJ2-2; the D gene is possibly TRBD2 (6 bases). This CDR3 has 13 amino acids. CDR1 and CDR2 from the germline V gene are SNHLY and FYNNEI. V was cut by 3 bases and J by 7 bases, with 9 bases left in between. CDR3 protein: CASSDGGSGELFF. CDR3 nucleotides: TGTGCCAGCAGTGATGGGGGGAGCGGGGAGCTGTTTTTT.

The chain couples TRBV9 to TRBJ2-3, with a possible D match to TRBD2 (6 bases). The CDR3 contains 14 residues. CDR1 is SGDLS and CDR2 is YYNGEE in the germline V gene. Trimming shortened V by 1 base and J by 4 bases, and 10 bases separated the two germline ends. The CDR3 sequence is CASSVTGSADTQYF. The CDR3, as DNA: TGTGCCAGCAGCGTAACCGGGAGCGCAGATACGCAGTATTTT.

The V call is TRBV5-1, the J call TRBJ1-2, with D maybe TRBD1 (6 bases). The CDR3 totals 13 residues. Germline CDR1 reads SGHRS; CDR2 reads YFSETQ. V lost 1 base to trimming and J lost 14 bases, with 18 bases between them. The chain's CDR3 is CASSLHGQGIVTF. The CDR3 DNA is TGCGCCAGCAGCTTGCATGGTCAGGGGATAGTAACCTTC.

The CDR3 sequence is CASRNSWVGETQYF. DNA for the CDR3: TGTGCCAGCAGGAACTCATGGGTAGGGGAGACCCAGTACTTC. The V and J genes are TRBV7-2 and TRBJ2-5; D uncertain. The CDR3 has 14 amino acids. Between the trimmed V and J ends, which lost 6 bases and 5 bases, there was a span of 16 bases. Germline CDR1 reads SGHTA; CDR2 reads FQGNSA.

The chain couples TRBV6-5 to TRBJ2-6; no clear D. The CDR3 contains 15 residues. Trimming removed 2 bases at V and 4 bases at J, with 9 bases between. Germline assignment: CDR1 MNHEY and CDR2 SVGAGI. The CDR3: CASSYRARGANVLTF. In DNA form, the CDR3 reads TGTGCCAGCAGTTACCGAGCCCGGGGGGCCAACGTCCTGACTTTC.

This clonotype has just one count. V usage is TRBV20-1 and J usage is TRBJ2-7; 8 nucleotides agree with TRBD1. There are 13 residues in the CDR3. With V trimmed by 4 bases and J by 4 bases, 6 bases remained unmatched. Germline V gene sequence: CDR1 DFQATT, CDR2 SNEGSKA (reference sequence). CDR3 loop: CSATGQGAYEQYF. The CDR3 DNA reads as TGCAGTGCTACAGGACAGGGCGCTTACGAGCAGTACTTC.

This sequence joins TRBV15 and TRBJ2-7; D ambiguous. The CDR3 length is 14 residues. Germline CDR1 reads LNHNV; CDR2 reads YYDKDF (reference sequence). V gave up 3 bases and J gave up 0 bases, with 9 bases separating them. The CDR3 loop reads CATSRPGVSYEQYF. Written as DNA, the CDR3 is TGTGCCACCAGCAGGCCTGGGGTCTCCTACGAGCAGTACTTC.

The chain uses TRBV3-1 and TRBJ2-7; D is ambiguous. Per the germline V gene, CDR1 is LGHDT and CDR2 is YNNKEL (reference sequence). The V end was cut by 5 bases, the J end by 3 bases, with 8 bases between. The CDR3 length is 12 residues. The CDR3 sequence is CASSLWGYEQYF. The CDR3 DNA sequence: TGTGCCAGCAGCTTGTGGGGCTACGAGCAGTACTTC.

V gene TRBV4-2 combines with J gene TRBJ1-3; 7 positions match TRBD1. CDR1 is LGHNA and CDR2 is YNFKEQ in the germline V gene. The CDR3 is 16 residues long. After removal of 3 bases from V and 0 bases from J, the junction contained 5 bases not matched to a gene. The CDR3 nucleotides read TGTGCCAGCAGCCAGACCGGGACAGCCTCTGGAAACACCATATATTTT. It encodes CASSQTGTASGNTIYF.

The V call is TRBV6-5, the J call TRBJ1-2; 9 bases match TRBD1. The CDR3 consists of 13 residues. Trimming took 7 bases from V and 8 from J; bases not matched to a gene: 8. Germline V gene sequence: CDR1 MNHEY, CDR2 SVGAGI. The CDR3 is CASKGQGEGGYTF. The CDR3 nucleotides are TGTGCCAGCAAGGGACAGGGAGAAGGGGGCTACACCTTC.

V usage is TRBV18 and J usage is TRBJ1-2, with 8 bases aligning to TRBD1. This CDR3 is built from 16 residues. The trim removed 2 bases at V and 4 bases at J, leaving 9 bases unmatched. Germline CDR1 is KGHSH and CDR2 is LQKENI. The CDR3 nucleotides read TGTGCCAGCTCACCAACAACGACAGGGGTGAGCTATGGCTACACCTTC. This encodes CASSPTTTGVSYGYTF.